This T cell receptor (beta chain) was identified during a study of control samples from healthy donors and cancer patients. The germline V and J ends were trimmed by 1 base and 13 bases, with 8 bases remaining between them. The CDR3 length is 11 residues. CDR1 MNHNS and CDR2 SASEGT come from the germline V gene. The table came from immunoSEQ multiplex PCR; TCRdb's copy has only in-frame clones and leaves some out. The table has approximately 54,000 clones, 88% seen once; the top ten hold approximately 40%. Specimen: PBMCs. This clonotype was sampled from a man aged 45-65 years with head and neck cancer. The genes are TRBV6-1 and TRBJ2-1; a weak D match, TRBD1 (5 bases). The CDR3 sequence: CASSEDRSQFF. The CDR3 DNA follows: TGTGCCAGCAGTGAAGACAGGAGCCAGTTCTTC.